Listed here are 15 T cell receptor beta chains from one sample, sequenced in a study of OX40 agonist ivuxolimab in advanced cancers. Receptor amplification or capture employed the immunoSEQ multiplex PCR assay. Imported from immuneACCESS, the table was reduced by TCRdb to in-frame sequences with V and J called. These copies leave out some clones; in studies compared against another copy, an unresolved V gene accounts for under half, and the cause of the remainder is not known. The sample table holds roughly 59,000 clones, of which roughly four fifths were seen once. 0.9% to 1.1% of the sample is in the top ten clones. The specimen comprised CD4+ or CD8+ T cells sorted from blood, sampled in a trial of the OX40 agonist ivuxolimab. Every receptor here comes from an adult with an advanced solid tumor such as melanoma, head and neck, liver or kidney cancer.

The CDR3 loop reads CASSAYGGPRETQYF. In DNA, the CDR3 is TGTGCCAGCAGCGCTTACGGGGGGCCCCGGGAGACCCAGTACTTC. This chain uses TRBV5-4 with TRBJ2-5; a possible D gene is TRBD2 (7 bases). Germline V gene sequence: CDR1 SGHNT, CDR2 YYREEE (reference sequence). The length of the CDR3 is 15 residues. The V gene lost 4 bases and the J gene lost 5 bases, with 18 bases spanning the gap.

This chain joins TRBV28 and TRBJ2-2; a weak D match, TRBD1 (6 bases). Deletions cut 5 bases from V and 1 base from J, with 8 bases between. Germline values: CDR1 MDHEN, CDR2 SYDVKM. This CDR3 contains 14 residues. CDR3 sequence (DNA): TGTGCCAGCAGTGAACAGGGGAACACCGGGGAGCTGTTTTTT. Amino acid sequence: CASSEQGNTGELFF.

The chain combines TRBV11-2 with TRBJ2-1; D possibly corresponds to TRBD1 (5 bases). This CDR3 comprises 16 residues. From germline, CDR1 is SGHAT and CDR2 FQNNGV. Trimming stripped 4 bases from V and 1 base from J, with 14 bases between. CDR3 DNA: TGTGCCAGCAGCTCCAGGGTAGGTATGTCCTACAATGAGCAGTTCTTC. Amino acid sequence: CASSSRVGMSYNEQFF.

The V and J genes are TRBV19 and TRBJ1-5; a weak D match, TRBD1 (5 bases). Trimming took off 7 bases at V and 0 bases at J, with 16 bases between the two ends. The CDR3 sequence is 16 residues long. The germline gives CDR1 LNHDA, CDR2 SQIVND (reference sequence). CDR3 DNA sequence: TGTGCCAGTACTCAACGAGGACAATATAGCAATCAGCCCCAGCATTTT. It specifies CASTQRGQYSNQPQHF.

This sequence joins TRBV4-2 and TRBJ2-7; D is perhaps TRBD1 or TRBD2 (5 bases each). The CDR3 has 14 residues. The V end was cut by 5 bases, the J end by 2 bases, with 13 bases between. Germline CDR1 reads LGHNA; CDR2 reads YNFKEQ. The CDR3, as DNA: TGTGCCAGCAGCAGAGGGACCGTGGCCTACGAGCAGTACTTC. This encodes CASSRGTVAYEQYF.

V is TRBV6-1 and J is TRBJ2-1; D possibly uses TRBD1 or TRBD2 (6 bases each). The CDR3 length is 16 residues. CDR1 is MNHNS and CDR2 is SASEGT in the germline V gene. V dropped 2 bases and J dropped 5 bases, with 16 bases sitting between them. CDR3 DNA sequence: TGTGCCAGCAGTGAATACGGGGGCGCCTTGAACAATGAGCAGTTCTTC. This codes for CASSEYGGALNNEQFF.

The V and J genes are TRBV6-5 and TRBJ1-1; TRBD1 is a possible D gene (6 bases). In germline, CDR1 is MNHEY, CDR2 SVGAGI. Deletions cut 0 bases from V and 0 bases from J, with 11 bases between. This CDR3 has 16 amino acids. CDR3 sequence: CASSYSLDRLNTEAFF. CDR3 DNA: TGTGCCAGCAGTTACTCCTTGGACAGATTGAACACTGAAGCTTTCTTT.

The chain combines TRBV10-1 with TRBJ2-1, with 7 bases fitting TRBD2. The CDR3 is 11 amino acids. The germline gives CDR1 WNHNN, CDR2 SYGVQD (reference sequence). J gave up 10 bases and V 8 bases, and 5 bases lay outside the gene matches. The CDR3 loop reads CASSDGGEQFF. DNA of the CDR3: TGCGCCAGCTCAGACGGGGGGGAGCAGTTCTTC.

The rearrangement joins TRBV19 to TRBJ2-3, with D perhaps matching TRBD2 (5 bases). The CDR3 loop spans 14 amino acids. Between the trimmed V and J ends, which lost 1 base and 1 base, there was a span of 6 bases. Germline V gives CDR1 LNHDA, CDR2 SQIVND (reference sequence). The CDR3: CASSIVRGTDTQYF. The CDR3 DNA reads TGTGCCAGTAGTATAGTGCGGGGCACAGATACGCAGTATTTT.

The rearrangement links TRBV2 to TRBJ2-7; either TRBD1 or TRBD2 may fit D (6 bases each). Germline lookup yields CDR1 SNHLY and CDR2 FYNNEI. The V end lost 8 bases, the J end lost 4 bases, and 12 bases lay between the germline ends. The CDR3 runs 12 residues. CDR3 DNA sequence: TGTGCCAGCGCTCAAGGGGGGTACGAGCAGTACTTC. Its translation: CASAQGGYEQYF.

The chain carries TRBV5-8 and TRBJ2-5; D tentatively fits TRBD1 or TRBD2 (6 bases each). This CDR3 is 15 amino acids long. The ends were cut back, 7 bases at V and 3 bases at J, with 19 bases in the middle. Germline CDR1 reads SGHTS; CDR2 reads YDEGEE. The CDR3 DNA follows: TGTGCCAGCGTATTGGGGGGAAACAGGGAAGAGACCCAGTACTTC. It yields the protein CASVLGGNREETQYF.

CDR3 in amino acids: CASSLAGQPNTEAFF. The CDR3 region has the DNA TGTGCCAGCAGCTTAGCGGGACAGCCGAACACTGAAGCTTTCTTT. This chain links TRBV11-2 with TRBJ1-1; 7 nucleotides line up with TRBD1. The germline gives CDR1 SGHAT, CDR2 FQNNGV. CDR3 length equals 15 residues. V was clipped by 1 base and J by 1 base; unmatched bases: 3.

This clone was seen a few times. The V call is TRBV5-1, the J call TRBJ2-2; a possible D gene is TRBD2 (6 bases). The CDR3 length is 15 residues. CDR1 and CDR2 (germline): SGHRS, YFSETQ. V lost 2 bases, J lost 2 bases, and 10 bases lay in between. Here the CDR3 reads CASSLGGINTGELFF. The DNA for the CDR3 is TGCGCCAGCAGCTTAGGAGGGATCAACACCGGGGAGCTGTTTTTT.

CDR3 sequence: CASSRGRQETQYF. In nucleotides, the CDR3 is TGTGCCAGCTCACGGGGACGGCAAGAGACCCAGTACTTC. The rearrangement links TRBV18 to TRBJ2-5; D is perhaps TRBD1 or TRBD2 (5 bases each). CDR1 KGHSH and CDR2 LQKENI come from the germline V gene. The V gene lost 4 bases and the J gene lost 2 bases, with 8 bases spanning the gap. This CDR3 comprises 13 residues.

The gene calls are TRBV6-1 and TRBJ1-5; TRBD1 is a possible D gene (5 bases). CDR1 is MNHNS and CDR2 is SASEGT in the germline V gene. This CDR3 comprises 16 residues. The ends were cut back, 2 bases at V and 6 bases at J, with 17 bases in the middle. The CDR3 region has the DNA TGTGCCAGCAGTGAAATCTCAGGCAGGGTTGGTCAGCCCCAGCATTTT. Translating gives CASSEISGRVGQPQHF.